Shown below are 26 T cell receptor beta chains from a single sample sequenced in a study of cytomegalovirus exposure and HLA in healthy donors. Primers included in the PCR were 60 Vbeta and 13 Jbeta primers. Here immunoSEQ multiplex PCR was the method, and the copy in TCRdb shows in-frame clones only, minus some. The sample carries around 160,000 clones, just over 70% recorded once. Sequences were obtained from PBMCs. These receptors all come from a man younger than 30 in good health and CMV-seropositive.

The chain recombines TRBV4-2 with TRBJ2-2; possible D gene TRBD2, 6 bases. The CDR3 has 14 residues. V lost 0 bases and J 8 bases, leaving 10 bases between the germline ends. Germline V gene lookup returns CDR1 LGHNA and CDR2 YNFKEQ. CDR3 sequence (DNA): TGTGCCAGCAGCCAAGATCGCCGGGGGGGGGAGCTGTTTTTT. It yields the protein CASSQDRRGGELFF.

A single count supports this clone. The chain couples TRBV5-1 to TRBJ2-1; TRBD2 agrees at 8 bases. The ends lost 4 bases at V and 5 bases at J; junction bases unmatched: 2. The germline CDR1 and CDR2 sequences are SGHRS and YFSETQ. The CDR3 is 13 amino acids. The CDR3 DNA follows: TGCGCCAGCAGCCCCGGGGGGGACAATGAGCAGTTCTTC. As protein: CASSPGGDNEQFF.

This sequence joins TRBV10-3 and TRBJ2-5; 16 bases line up with TRBD2. The V gene end was trimmed by 10 bases and the J gene end by 3 bases; junction bases not matched to a gene: 2. The CDR3 is 14 residues long. CDR1 is ENHRY and CDR2 is SYGVKD in the germline V gene. CDR3 nucleotides: TGTGCCACCGGGACTAGCGGGAGGGAAGAGACCCAGTACTTC. This encodes CATGTSGREETQYF.

The V and J genes are TRBV5-8 and TRBJ2-7, with 9 bases lining up with TRBD1. The V gene end was trimmed by 4 bases and the J gene end by 1 base; junction bases not matched to a gene: 18. Germline V gene lookup returns CDR1 SGHTS and CDR2 YDEGEE. CDR3 size: 19 residues. CDR3 sequence (DNA): TGTGCCAGCAGCCGACCGGGACAGGGTGCTTGGGGGGGTTCCTACGAGCAGTACGTC. Protein sequence: CASSRPGQGAWGGSYEQYV.

This clone was recorded once. The rearrangement joins TRBV28 to TRBJ2-5, with a possible D match to TRBD2 (6 bases). Germline loops: CDR1 MDHEN, CDR2 SYDVKM. Trimming removed 6 bases from V and 5 bases from J, with 13 bases in between. The CDR3 consists of 13 residues. The CDR3 loop is CASRGGLGETQYF. The CDR3 DNA reads TGTGCCAGCAGGGGGGGACTGGGGGAGACCCAGTACTTC.

The J gene is TRBJ1-2, the V gene TRBV30; TRBD1 matches at 7 bases. Germline CDR1 GTSNPN, CDR2 SVGIG (reference sequence). This CDR3 spans 14 amino acids. V shed 2 bases and J 6 bases; nucleotides not matched to a gene: 9. The CDR3 DNA sequence: TGTGCCTGGAGTCTCACGACAGGGCTCCATGGCTACACCTTC. As protein: CAWSLTTGLHGYTF.

V and J are TRBV5-5 and TRBJ1-1; 7 nucleotides align to TRBD1. The trim removed 0 bases at V and 0 bases at J, leaving 5 bases unmatched. CDR3 length: 16 amino acids. Germline V gene data show CDR1 as SGHKS and CDR2 as YYEKEE (reference sequence). CDR3 bases: TGTGCCAGCAGCTTGGAGGGACAGTCCATGAACACTGAAGCTTTCTTT. As protein: CASSLEGQSMNTEAFF. The full variable domain, its missing parts supplied by reference TRBV5-5 and TRBJ1-1, is DAGVTQSPTHLIKTRGQQVTLRCSPISGHKSVSWYQQVLGQGPQFIFQYYEKEERGRGNFPDRFSARQFPNYSSELNVNALLLGDSALYLCASSLEGQSMNTEAFFGQGTRLTVV.

This clone was counted a single time. The chain has TRBV6-5 and TRBJ1-5; D possibly corresponds to TRBD1 (6 bases). Germline V gene data show CDR1 as MNHEY and CDR2 as SVGAGI. The CDR3 runs 14 residues. V lost 6 bases and J lost 5, with 14 bases in between. CDR3 bases: TGTGCCAGCAGCCAGGGGCAGGGGTATCAGCCCCAGCATTTT. It codes for CASSQGQGYQPQHF.

The table lists this clone with a few counts. J is TRBJ1-5 and V is TRBV18; D gene uncertain. The V gene lost 2 bases and the J gene lost 5 bases, with 7 bases spanning the gap. This CDR3 comprises 13 residues. Germline lookup yields CDR1 KGHSH and CDR2 LQKENI. CDR3 in amino acids: CASSPDIHQPQHF. As DNA, the CDR3 is TGTGCCAGCTCACCAGACATTCATCAGCCCCAGCATTTT.

This chain connects TRBV30 to TRBJ1-2; weak D call: TRBD1 (6 bases). Germline values: CDR1 GTSNPN, CDR2 SVGIG (reference sequence). The V end lost 0 bases, the J end lost 3 bases, and 11 bases lay between the germline ends. The CDR3 totals 14 residues. The CDR3 coding sequence is TGTGCCTGGAGTGTTGGCAGGGGAGACTATGGCTACACCTTC. As protein: CAWSVGRGDYGYTF.

This chain links TRBV20-1 with TRBJ1-2; D remains ambiguous. Germline CDR1 is DFQATT and CDR2 is SNEGSKA (reference sequence). The CDR3 extends over 10 amino acids. CDR3 amino acids: CRGGRYGYTF. The CDR3 DNA sequence: TGCAGGGGTGGGAGGTATGGCTACACCTTC.

This clone showed up just a few times. The rearrangement uses TRBV6-6 and TRBJ2-3, with unresolved D. With 7 bases removed from V and 0 bases from J, the gap between germline ends came to 8 bases. The length of the CDR3 is 13 residues. From germline, CDR1 is MNHNY and CDR2 SVGAGI (reference sequence). CDR3 sequence: CASTVPSTDTQYF. The CDR3 nucleotides read TGTGCCAGCACTGTCCCTAGCACAGATACGCAGTATTTT.

CDR3 in DNA: TGTGCCAGCAGTCTGACTACAGGGTTCCCCCAGCCCCAGCATTTT. Its translation is CASSLTTGFPQPQHF. V and J are TRBV5-6 and TRBJ1-5; tentative D call: TRBD1 (6 bases). Germline CDR1 SGHDT, CDR2 YYEEEE. The CDR3 is made up of 15 amino acids. V shed 5 bases and J shed 7 bases, with 19 bases lying between them.

This clone was observed a few times. This sequence joins TRBV7-9 and TRBJ2-3, with a tentative D call TRBD1 (5 bases). Trimming shortened V by 6 bases and J by 1 base, and 17 bases separated the two germline ends. The CDR3 runs to 16 residues. The germline gives CDR1 SEHNR, CDR2 FQNEAQ (reference sequence). CDR3 amino acids: CASRDSIVIGTDTQYF. CDR3 nucleotide sequence: TGTGCCAGCAGAGACAGCATCGTTATTGGCACAGATACGCAGTATTTT.

The CDR3 DNA reads TGCGCCAGCAGCTTGGGATGGGCGACAGAGACTGAAGCTTTCTTT. As protein: CASSLGWATETEAFF. The chain couples TRBV5-1 to TRBJ1-1, with D maybe TRBD1 (5 bases). CDR1 SGHRS and CDR2 YFSETQ come from the germline V gene. Trimming stripped 0 bases from V and 5 bases from J, with 14 bases between. The CDR3 has 15 amino acids.

The chain has TRBV2 and TRBJ2-1; perhaps TRBD2 as D (6 bases). Germline lookup yields CDR1 SNHLY and CDR2 FYNNEI. Trimming shortened V by 7 bases and J by 6 bases, and 16 bases separated the two germline ends. The CDR3 has 14 amino acids. In nucleotides, the CDR3 is TGTGCCAGCACAGAGGAGGGCCGTTCCAATGAGCAGTTCTTC. Its translation is CASTEEGRSNEQFF.

The chain joins TRBV9 to TRBJ2-1; 13 bases fit TRBD2. Germline CDR1 SGDLS, CDR2 YYNGEE. V gave up 3 bases and J gave up 8 bases; unmatched junction bases: 2. CDR3 length equals 14 residues. The CDR3 region has the DNA TGTGCCAGCAGCGCGGGACTAGCGGGGTATGAGCAGTTCTTC. Its translation: CASSAGLAGYEQFF.

The CDR3 bases are TGCGCCAGCAGTGAGGCGACAGCTGGAAACACCATATATTTT. This sequence encodes CASSEATAGNTIYF. The rearrangement links TRBV5-1 to TRBJ1-3, with D tentatively TRBD1 (5 bases). V was pared by 5 bases and J by 2 bases, with 11 bases between. Germline CDR1 and CDR2: SGHRS and YFSETQ. This CDR3 comprises 14 residues.

This clone was detected a few times. This chain uses TRBV5-8 with TRBJ1-5; D unclear. This CDR3 has 12 residues. The germline V gene has CDR1 SGHTS and CDR2 YDEGEE. V gave up 4 bases and J gave up 4 bases, with 6 bases separating them. The CDR3 DNA is TGTGCCAGCAGCCAAGCGAATCAGCCCCAGCATTTT. Protein: CASSQANQPQHF.

The chain couples TRBV6-5 to TRBJ2-7, with D perhaps matching TRBD1 (6 bases). Trimming took 6 bases from V and 0 from J, leaving 15 bases between them. CDR1 MNHEY and CDR2 SVGAGI come from the germline V gene. The CDR3 has 15 residues. The CDR3 sequence: CASSSLGARSYEQYV. The CDR3 coding sequence is TGTGCCAGCAGCTCCCTGGGGGCGCGCTCCTACGAGCAGTACGTC.

The chain couples TRBV19 to TRBJ2-1; the match to TRBD1 covers 10 bases. From germline, CDR1 is LNHDA and CDR2 SQIVND (reference sequence). This CDR3 comprises 14 residues. Trimming took 4 bases from V and 7 from J; bases not matched to a gene: 4. In DNA, the CDR3 is TGTGCCAGTAGTAACCGGGACAGGGGAAATGAGCAGTTCTTC. Translation: CASSNRDRGNEQFF. The entire variable domain, with the rest obtained from reference TRBV19 and TRBJ2-1, is as follows: DGGITQSPKYLFRKEGQNVTLSCEQNLNHDAMYWYRQDPGQGLRLIYYSQIVNDFQKGDIAEGYSVSREKKESFPLTVTSAQKNPTAFYLCASSNRDRGNEQFFGPGTRLTVL.

The V call is TRBV21-1, the J call TRBJ1-5; TRBD1 is the table's D call and was not checked against the DNA. TRBV21-1 counts as a pseudogene. CDR3 length: 15 amino acids. This chain's CDR3 is CASSKVQGGNQPQHF. DNA of the CDR3: TGTGCCAGCAGCAAAGTCCAGGGGGGCAATCAGCCCCAGCATTTT.

The V and J genes are TRBV10-1 and TRBJ2-5; TRBD2 agrees at 8 bases. Per the germline V gene, CDR1 is WNHNN and CDR2 is SYGVQD (reference sequence). The J segment lost 5 bases and the V segment lost 3 bases, leaving 17 bases of the junction unmatched. The CDR3 spans 18 residues. In nucleotides, the CDR3 is TGCGCCAGCAGTGAACCCCTTTTCTTAGCGGGGAAGGAGGAGACCCAGTACTTC. Amino acids: CASSEPLFLAGKEETQYF.

The chain uses TRBV7-9 and TRBJ1-1; TRBD1 matches at 7 bases. Germline V gene lookup returns CDR1 SEHNR and CDR2 FQNEAQ (reference sequence). The CDR3 covers 15 residues. Unmatched junction bases numbered 10, after V lost 5 bases and J lost 4 bases. The CDR3 loop is CASSELPGQSTEAFF. CDR3 coding DNA: TGTGCCAGCAGCGAACTTCCGGGACAGAGCACTGAAGCTTTCTTT.

This chain connects TRBV2 to TRBJ2-5; D is uncertain. The germline gives CDR1 SNHLY, CDR2 FYNNEI. Trimming shortened V by 5 bases and J by 1 base, and 8 bases separated the two germline ends. This CDR3 region has 13 residues. CDR3 residues: CASSRAGQETQYF. DNA for the CDR3: TGTGCCAGCAGTCGAGCAGGCCAAGAGACCCAGTACTTC.

This clone was detected once. The CDR3 coding sequence is TGTGCCAGCAGCTTAGGGCCGCTGAACACTGAAGCTTTCTTT. Protein: CASSLGPLNTEAFF. The chain carries TRBV7-2 and TRBJ1-1; D is undetermined. The V and J ends lost 1 base and 0 bases respectively, with 6 bases between them. Germline-derived CDR1 and CDR2 are SGHTA and FQGNSA. This CDR3 is 14 amino acids long.